This T cell receptor beta chain originates from a study of T cell responses to AZD1222 COVID-19 vaccine. Study results and limitations: The repertoires were collected only after the peak T cell response.

Assay used: immunoSEQ multiplex PCR; TCRdb lists only in-frame clones, some missing. The table includes 70,000 to 80,000 clones, over 60% detected once. With regard to this clone: Its target is unknown.

V lost 4 bases, J lost 4 bases, and 9 bases stayed unmatched. This CDR3 region has 15 residues. In germline, CDR1 is LGHNA, CDR2 YSLEER. This rearrangement joins TRBV4-3 to TRBJ2-7, with 8 positions matching TRBD1. The clonotype was recovered from an adult who received the AZD1222 COVID-19 vaccine. Sequenced here: peripheral blood, sampled 28 days after the second AZD1222 dose. CDR3 nucleotide sequence: TGCGCCAGCAGCCGGGGGACAGGACAGGGTTACGAGCAGTACTTC. This gives the protein CASSRGTGQGYEQYF.